A single sample gave rise to the 14 T cell receptor beta chains below, sequenced in a study of T cells in localized non-small cell lung cancer. Some clones are missing from TCRdb's copy, which holds only in-frame ones; the method was immunoSEQ multiplex PCR. The sample holds roughly 1,500 clones, 20% to 25% seen once. Sequenced material: normal lung tissue next to the tumor, taken before any cancer treatment. These receptor sequences come from a male donor aged 60 or older with stage II squamous cell lung carcinoma.

This clone has more than one count but fewer than ten. J is TRBJ2-7 and V is TRBV30; D gene ambiguous. Trimming took 2 bases from V and 4 from J, leaving 9 bases between them. The CDR3 consists of 12 residues. Germline V CDR1 and CDR2: GTSNPN, SVGIG (reference sequence). This CDR3 is CAWSFGLYEQYF. For the CDR3, the DNA is TGTGCCTGGAGTTTTGGGTTATACGAGCAGTACTTC.

This clone turned up a few times. This chain uses TRBV6-8 with TRBJ1-1, with a possible D match to TRBD1 (5 bases). CDR3 size: 14 residues. Germline V gene lookup returns CDR1 MNHGY and CDR2 SAAAGT. The V end lost 6 bases, the J end lost 6 bases, and 17 bases lay between the germline ends. The CDR3 sequence is CASSYDPGLAEAFF. In DNA form, the CDR3 reads TGTGCCAGCAGCTACGACCCGGGACTTGCTGAAGCTTTCTTT.

The chain links TRBV19 to TRBJ2-3; TRBD1 agrees at 10 bases. CDR1 and CDR2 (germline): LNHDA, SQIVND (reference sequence). The V and J ends lost 3 bases and 5 bases, in that order; junction bases with no gene match: 5. The CDR3 extends over 15 amino acids. CDR3 loop: CASSIDRGPGDTQYF. DNA for the CDR3: TGTGCCAGTAGTATCGACAGGGGGCCGGGAGATACGCAGTATTTT.

This clone was found a few times. The chain combines TRBV6-8 with TRBJ2-3; 11 nucleotides line up with TRBD1. V was pared by 5 bases and J by 4 bases, with 11 bases of the junction left unmatched. The CDR3 is made up of 17 amino acids. Looked up from germline, CDR1 is MNHGY and CDR2 is SAAAGT. This CDR3 reads CASSDLSDRGRPDTQYF. The CDR3 DNA sequence: TGTGCCAGCAGTGACCTATCGGACAGGGGGCGGCCAGATACGCAGTATTTT.

CDR3 amino acids: CASRSNTLGTEAFF. The CDR3 DNA sequence: TGTGCCAGCAGATCCAACACTCTTGGGACTGAAGCTTTCTTT. The J gene is TRBJ1-1, the V gene TRBV28; no firm D call. Germline CDR1 is MDHEN and CDR2 is SYDVKM. V dropped 6 bases and J dropped 5 bases, with 16 bases sitting between them. The CDR3 spans 14 residues.

This clone is medium-sized in the sample. This chain uses TRBV11-3 with TRBJ2-7, with D unresolved. This CDR3 region has 14 residues. The V and J ends lost 4 bases and 3 bases respectively, with 13 bases between them. The germline V gene has CDR1 SGHNT and CDR2 YENEEA. The CDR3 sequence: CASSYIGRNYEQYF. DNA for the CDR3: TGTGCCAGCAGCTATATTGGACGGAACTACGAGCAGTACTTC.

The chain couples TRBV22-1 to TRBJ2-1; the table's D call TRBD2 went unverified against the DNA. TRBV22-1 counts as a pseudogene. There are 14 residues in the CDR3. The DNA of the CDR3 is TGTGCCAGCACAGGACTAGCGAACTACAATGAGCAGTTCTTC. The encoded protein is CASTGLANYNEQFF.

V and J are TRBV11-3 and TRBJ2-3; unclear D gene. This CDR3 comprises 15 residues. Per the germline V gene, CDR1 is SGHNT and CDR2 is YENEEA. The V end was cut by 1 base, the J end by 0 bases, with 8 bases between. The CDR3 here is CASSLVSSSTDTQYF. The DNA of the CDR3 is TGTGCCAGCAGCTTAGTTTCCTCTAGCACAGATACGCAGTATTTT.

This chain uses TRBV28 with TRBJ2-2; D uncertain. The CDR3 is 13 amino acids. Germline CDR1 and CDR2: MDHEN and SYDVKM. V gave up 6 bases and J gave up 5 bases, with 10 bases separating them. CDR3 nucleotide sequence: TGTGCCAGCAGAATCGGCAGGACCGGGGAGCTGTTTTTT. Its translation: CASRIGRTGELFF. Using reference TRBV28 and TRBJ2-2 for the parts outside the CDR3, the full variable domain is DVKVTQSSRYLVKRTGEKVFLECVQDMDHENMFWYRQDPGLGLRLIYFSYDVKMKEKGDIPEGYSVSREKKERFSLILESASTNQTSMYLCASRIGRTGELFFGEGSRLTVL.

This chain connects TRBV6-8 to TRBJ2-7, with D unresolved. Germline V lookup: CDR1 MNHGY, CDR2 SAAAGT. V lost 0 bases and J 0 bases, leaving 9 bases between the germline ends. This CDR3 comprises 15 residues. CDR3 residues: CASSYSRGPSYEQYF. Written as DNA, the CDR3 is TGTGCCAGCAGTTACTCGCGCGGTCCCTCCTACGAGCAGTACTTC.

This clone was found a few times. The rearrangement uses TRBV28 and TRBJ2-3, with 10 bases aligning to TRBD1. Germline loops: CDR1 MDHEN, CDR2 SYDVKM. This CDR3 is built from 15 residues. The trim removed 7 bases at V and 4 bases at J, leaving 8 bases unmatched. In nucleotides, the CDR3 is TGTGCCAGCAAATCCCGGGACAGGGGTGCAGATACGCAGTATTTT. Translation: CASKSRDRGADTQYF.

V usage is TRBV18 and J usage is TRBJ2-1, with D maybe TRBD2 (6 bases). Per the germline V gene, CDR1 is KGHSH and CDR2 is LQKENI. The CDR3 covers 17 residues. Between the trimmed V and J ends, which lost 5 bases and 4 bases, there was a span of 21 bases. The CDR3 is CASSRLMEGLEYNEQFF. CDR3 sequence (DNA): TGTGCCAGCTCAAGGTTGATGGAGGGGTTGGAATACAATGAGCAGTTCTTC. The full variable domain, completed using reference TRBV18 and TRBJ2-1, is NAGVMQNPRHLVRRRGQEARLRCSPMKGHSHVYWYRQLPEEGLKFMVYLQKENIIDESGMPKERFSAEFPKEGPSILRIQQVVRGDSAAYFCASSRLMEGLEYNEQFFGPGTRLTVL.

This clone was counted a few times. The gene calls are TRBV14 and TRBJ2-1, with D perhaps matching TRBD2 (5 bases). Germline V CDR1 and CDR2: SGHDN, FVKESK. The CDR3 has 15 residues. V lost 4 bases and J lost 1, with 11 bases in between. CDR3 residues: CASSPQAVSYNEQFF. In DNA form, the CDR3 reads TGTGCCAGCAGCCCCCAAGCGGTTTCCTACAATGAGCAGTTCTTC.

This clone was counted a few times. The gene calls are TRBV11-3 and TRBJ2-1; D not resolved. Germline CDR1 reads SGHNT; CDR2 reads YENEEA. V was shortened by 6 bases and J by 0 bases, with 9 bases between the two germline ends. The CDR3 is 14 amino acids. The CDR3 region is CASRALTSYNEQFF. The CDR3 bases are TGTGCCAGCAGGGCCCTCACCTCCTACAATGAGCAGTTCTTC.